Listed below are T cell receptor beta chains from one sample, sequenced in a study of blood T cells in healthy people across ages. MiXCR was run by TCRdb on the 5' RACE reads, yielding one entry per CDR3 protein. The sample yields over 1,500,000 distinct CDR3 sequences, roughly two fifths seen once. Sequencing was carried out using blood. These receptors were collected from a human donor in good health. The CDR3 runs from the conserved cysteine through the conserved F or W. The D gene is left open where the match is weak. Expanded clones get a size class; other rows say once, few or many, or leave the size out.

J gene	V gene	clone size	D gene	CDR3 protein	CDR3 DNA
TRBJ2-1	TRBV5-1	-	TRBD2	CASSSLAGAGGEQFF	TGCGCCAGCAGTTCACTAGCGGGGGCCGGGGGTGAGCAGTTCTTC
TRBJ2-1	TRBV2	-	-	CASSEIGVTKNIQFF	TGTGCCAGCAGTGAAATTGGAGTTACCAAAAACATTCAGTTCTTC
TRBJ2-2	TRBV4-2	-	-	CASSQDKGLNTGELFF	TGTGCCAGCAGCCAAGACAAGGGCCTGAACACCGGGGAGCTGTTTTTT
TRBJ2-3	TRBV7-2	few	-	CASSLIGGTSTDTQYF	TGTGCCAGCAGCTTAATTGGAGGGACTAGCACAGATACGCAGTATTTT
TRBJ2-1	TRBV6-2/TRBV6-3	few	-	CASSRDTAYNEQFF	TGTGCCAGCAGCCGGGACACGGCCTACAATGAGCAGTTCTTC
TRBJ2-7	TRBV9	few	-	CASSVGPRFYEQYF	TGTGCCAGCAGCGTGGGACCGCGATTTTACGAGCAGTACTTC
TRBJ1-2	TRBV12-3/TRBV12-4	-	-	CASTVRTAGNYGYTF	TGTGCCAGCACTGTAAGGACAGCTGGAAACTATGGCTACACCTTC
TRBJ2-1	TRBV3-1	-	TRBD2	CASSQAAGGPGEQFF	TGTGCCAGCAGCCAAGCAGCGGGGGGGCCGGGTGAGCAGTTCTTC
TRBJ2-5	TRBV20-1	once	TRBD1	CSASGQGVVGSLETQYF	TGCAGTGCCTCAGGACAGGGCGTCGTTGGATCGTTGGAGACCCAGTACTTC
TRBJ2-5	TRBV4-2	-	-	CASSQANPGTQETQYF	TGTGCCAGCAGCCAAGCTAATCCGGGGACACAAGAGACCCAGTACTTC
TRBJ2-4	TRBV5-1	-	-	CASGEGNIQYF	TGCGCCAGCGGAGAGGGAAACATTCAGTACTTC
TRBJ1-2	TRBV12-5	-	-	CASGPKGANYGYTF	TGTGCTAGTGGTCCGAAGGGGGCTAACTATGGCTACACCTTC
TRBJ2-1	TRBV19	-	TRBD1	CASSRDRGREEFF	TGTGCCAGTAGTAGGGACAGGGGTCGGGAGGAGTTCTTC
TRBJ2-3	TRBV5-1	-	TRBD1	CASSLRTGGSSDTQYF	TGCGCCAGCAGCTTGAGAACAGGGGGCTCTTCAGATACGCAGTATTTT
TRBJ1-2	TRBV5-6	-	-	CASSQGQGIANYGYTF	TGTGCCAGCAGCCAAGGGCAAGGGATAGCTAACTATGGCTACACCTTC
TRBJ2-5	TRBV15	-	-	CATSRAAGEGETQYF	TGTGCCACCAGCAGAGCGGCAGGGGAAGGGGAGACCCAGTACTTC
TRBJ1-1	TRBV10-3	-	TRBD1	CAISLGQGGGTEAFF	TGTGCCATCAGCCTAGGACAGGGCGGAGGTACTGAAGCTTTCTTT
TRBJ2-7	TRBV10-3	few	-	CAISEEGVSYEQYF	TGTGCCATCAGTGAGGAAGGAGTATCCTACGAGCAGTACTTC
TRBJ1-4	TRBV28	-	-	CASSLTGTTNEKLFF	TGTGCCAGCAGTTTAACAGGAACAACTAATGAAAAACTGTTTTTT
TRBJ2-7	TRBV24-1	few	-	CATSGGLISRQYF	TGTGCCACCAGTGGCGGATTAATATCGAGGCAGTACTTC
TRBJ2-3	TRBV7-3	once	TRBD2	CASSFYGGATDTQYF	TGTGCCAGCAGCTTTTACGGGGGGGCAACAGATACGCAGTATTTT
TRBJ1-6	TRBV7-3	-	-	CASRRAPGNSPLHF	TGTGCCAGCAGGCGGGCTCCTGGGAATTCACCCCTCCACTTT
TRBJ2-1	TRBV29-1	-	TRBD1	CSVYSLRTGGGNEQFF	TGCAGCGTTTATTCTTTGAGGACAGGGGGCGGGAATGAGCAGTTCTTC
TRBJ2-3	TRBV20-1	few	TRBD2	CSAREAGLRDTQYF	TGCAGTGCTAGAGAAGCGGGGCTCAGAGATACGCAGTATTTT
TRBJ2-4	TRBV5-1	-	-	CASSLTGKEQYF	TGCGCCAGCAGCTTAACGGGGAAGGAGCAGTACTTC
TRBJ2-3	TRBV5-4	-	-	CASSYTHTDTQYF	TGTGCCAGCAGCTATACTCACACAGATACGCAGTATTTT
TRBJ1-2	TRBV7-2	-	-	CTSSIRGGYGYTF	TGTACCAGCAGCATTCGTGGCGGCTATGGCTACACCTTC
TRBJ2-7	TRBV20-1	many	-	CSARAYIGGAAYEQYF	TGCAGTGCTAGAGCTTACATTGGCGGGGCCGCCTACGAGCAGTACTTC
TRBJ2-6	TRBV12-3/TRBV12-4	-	-	CASSWAGITLGANVLTF	TGTGCCAGCAGTTGGGCAGGGATCACACTTGGGGCCAACGTCCTGACTTTC
TRBJ2-3	TRBV12-3/TRBV12-4	few	TRBD2	CASSFVFGTSGSTQYF	TGTGCCAGCAGTTTTGTCTTCGGGACTAGCGGTTCTACGCAGTATTTT
TRBJ2-2	TRBV12-3/TRBV12-4	-	-	CASSFEVMAGELFF	TGTGCCAGCAGTTTTGAAGTGATGGCCGGGGAGCTGTTTTTT
TRBJ2-3	TRBV6-5	few	-	CASSYDPFRGDSSTDTQYF	TGTGCCAGCAGTTACGATCCATTTCGGGGCGACTCTAGCACAGATACGCAGTATTTT
TRBJ1-2	TRBV14	few	-	CASSQEYYGYTF	TGTGCCAGCAGCCAAGAATACTATGGCTACACCTTC
TRBJ2-3	TRBV6-6	-	TRBD2	CAARASGGAQYKQYF	TGTGCCGCCAGGGCTAGCGGGGGGGCACAGTACAAGCAGTATTTT
TRBJ1-1	TRBV6-5	few	-	CASSYSRGSTEAFF	TGTGCCAGCAGTTACTCCCGGGGGAGCACTGAAGCTTTCTTT
TRBJ1-2	TRBV6-6	few	-	CASSYSSSVGDSYTF	TGTGCCAGCAGTTACTCGAGTTCGGTGGGTGACAGCTACACCTTC
TRBJ2-1	TRBV29-1	-	TRBD2	CSSSEGLLTDDEQFF	TGCAGCTCCTCAGAGGGACTACTTACCGACGATGAGCAGTTCTTC
TRBJ1-6	TRBV4-2	-	-	CASSQNEAAKNSPLHF	TGTGCCAGCAGCCAAAATGAAGCGGCCAAAAATTCACCCCTCCACTTT
TRBJ1-5	TRBV6-2/TRBV6-3	-	-	CASSYQLQPQHF	TGTGCCAGCAGTTACCAATTGCAGCCCCAGCATTTT